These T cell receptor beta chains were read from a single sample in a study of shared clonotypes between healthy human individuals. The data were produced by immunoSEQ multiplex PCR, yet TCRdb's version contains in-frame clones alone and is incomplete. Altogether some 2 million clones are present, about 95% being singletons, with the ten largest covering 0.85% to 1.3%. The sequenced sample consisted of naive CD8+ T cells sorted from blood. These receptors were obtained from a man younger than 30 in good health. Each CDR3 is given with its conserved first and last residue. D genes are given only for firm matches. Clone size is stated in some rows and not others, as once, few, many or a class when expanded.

CDR3aa: CASRADTQYF
CDR3nt: TGTGCCAGTAGAGCAGATACGCAGTATTTT
d_gene: .
abundance: .
j_gene: TRBJ2-3
v_gene: TRBV27

CDR3aa: CASSSDLYGLAGDTQYF
CDR3nt: TGTGCCAGCAGCTCAGACCTATACGGACTAGCGGGAGATACGCAGTATTTT
d_gene: TRBD2
abundance: once
j_gene: TRBJ2-3
v_gene: TRBV13

CDR3aa: CASRPDWGVYGYTF
CDR3nt: TGTGCCAGCAGGCCCGACTGGGGGGTCTATGGCTACACCTTC
d_gene: .
abundance: .
j_gene: TRBJ1-2
v_gene: TRBV27

CDR3aa: CASRVAGGTYEQYF
CDR3nt: TGTGCCAGCAGGGTAGCGGGAGGAACCTACGAGCAGTACTTC
d_gene: TRBD2
abundance: .
j_gene: TRBJ2-7
v_gene: TRBV28

CDR3aa: CASSLIRAHGNEQFF
CDR3nt: TGTGCCAGCAGCTTAATCAGGGCTCATGGGAATGAGCAGTTCTTC
d_gene: .
abundance: .
j_gene: TRBJ2-1
v_gene: TRBV7-9

CDR3aa: CASLEENTEAFF
CDR3nt: TGTGCCAGCCTGGAGGAGAACACTGAAGCTTTCTTT
d_gene: .
abundance: few
j_gene: TRBJ1-1
v_gene: TRBV7-9

CDR3aa: CASSFMGGTDTQYF
CDR3nt: TGTGCCAGCAGCTTTATGGGGGGCACAGATACGCAGTATTTT
d_gene: .
abundance: .
j_gene: TRBJ2-3
v_gene: TRBV5-4

CDR3aa: CASSLVGAAFF
CDR3nt: TGTGCCAGCAGTTTGGTGGGTGCGGCTTTCTTT
d_gene: .
abundance: .
j_gene: TRBJ1-1
v_gene: TRBV28

CDR3aa: CASSLISGGAETQYF
CDR3nt: TGTGCCAGCAGCTTAATTAGCGGGGGGGCGGAGACCCAGTACTTC
d_gene: TRBD2
abundance: .
j_gene: TRBJ2-5
v_gene: TRBV11-3

CDR3aa: CASSRDRGSYEQYF
CDR3nt: TGTGCCAGCAGTAGAGACAGGGGGAGCTACGAGCAGTACTTC
d_gene: TRBD1
abundance: .
j_gene: TRBJ2-7
v_gene: TRBV6-6

CDR3aa: CASSYTPAYYEQYF
CDR3nt: TGTGCCAGCAGTTACACCCCAGCCTACTACGAGCAGTACTTC
d_gene: .
abundance: .
j_gene: TRBJ2-7
v_gene: TRBV6-6

CDR3aa: CASSLDRGPNTEAFF
CDR3nt: TGCGCCAGCAGCCTAGACAGGGGACCGAACACTGAAGCTTTCTTT
d_gene: TRBD1
abundance: once
j_gene: TRBJ1-1
v_gene: TRBV4-1

CDR3aa: CSVEDWVSEQYF
CDR3nt: TGCAGCGTTGAAGATTGGGTTAGCGAGCAGTACTTC
d_gene: .
abundance: .
j_gene: TRBJ2-7
v_gene: TRBV29-1

CDR3aa: CASRLLAGVGETQYF
CDR3nt: TGTGCCAGCAGACTTTTAGCGGGAGTAGGTGAGACCCAGTACTTC
d_gene: TRBD2
abundance: .
j_gene: TRBJ2-5
v_gene: TRBV6-5

CDR3aa: CASSLAPSEPYNEQFF
CDR3nt: TGTGCCAGCAGCTTAGCACCTAGCGAACCCTACAATGAGCAGTTCTTC
d_gene: .
abundance: .
j_gene: TRBJ2-1
v_gene: TRBV7-8

CDR3aa: CASGGEVGLPNYNEQFF
CDR3nt: TGTGCCAGCGGGGGGGAGGTGGGCTTACCAAACTACAATGAGCAGTTCTTC
d_gene: TRBD2
abundance: .
j_gene: TRBJ2-1
v_gene: TRBV27

CDR3aa: CASNLKEGRYNEQFF
CDR3nt: TGTGCCAGCAATCTCAAGGAGGGTCGATACAATGAGCAGTTCTTC
d_gene: .
abundance: .
j_gene: TRBJ2-1
v_gene: TRBV6-1

CDR3aa: CASGLWGANVLTF
CDR3nt: TGTGCCAGCGGGCTATGGGGGGCCAACGTCCTGACTTTC
d_gene: .
abundance: .
j_gene: TRBJ2-6
v_gene: TRBV5-6

CDR3aa: CATSTSLAGGSKQYF
CDR3nt: TGTGCCACCAGCACTTCACTAGCGGGAGGTAGTAAGCAGTACTTC
d_gene: TRBD2
abundance: .
j_gene: TRBJ2-7
v_gene: TRBV15

CDR3aa: CASSLGTNEQFF
CDR3nt: TGTGCCAGCAGCTTGGGTACAAATGAGCAGTTCTTC
d_gene: .
abundance: .
j_gene: TRBJ2-1
v_gene: TRBV5-4

CDR3aa: CASSVTGSNEQFF
CDR3nt: TGTGCCAGCAGCGTTACAGGGAGCAATGAGCAGTTCTTC
d_gene: .
abundance: .
j_gene: TRBJ2-1
v_gene: TRBV7-9

CDR3aa: CASSPVGGNTIYF
CDR3nt: TGCGCCAGCAGCCCAGTGGGTGGAAACACCATATATTTT
d_gene: .
abundance: few
j_gene: TRBJ1-3
v_gene: TRBV4-1

CDR3aa: CASSSRQIGGTGELFF
CDR3nt: TGTGCCAGCAGTTCCAGACAAATAGGGGGGACCGGGGAGCTGTTTTTT
d_gene: .
abundance: .
j_gene: TRBJ2-2
v_gene: TRBV6-5

CDR3aa: CASSQGSQAQYF
CDR3nt: TGTGCCAGCAGCCAAGGAAGCCAGGCCCAGTACTTC
d_gene: .
abundance: .
j_gene: TRBJ2-5
v_gene: TRBV4-2

CDR3aa: CASSYGRGVVNTEAFF
CDR3nt: TGTGCCAGCAGTTACGGCAGGGGGGTAGTGAACACTGAAGCTTTCTTT
d_gene: TRBD1
abundance: once
j_gene: TRBJ1-1
v_gene: TRBV6-6

CDR3aa: CASSSLLAGGPNEQFF
CDR3nt: TGTGCCAGCAGTTCGCTACTAGCGGGAGGGCCTAATGAGCAGTTCTTC
d_gene: TRBD2
abundance: .
j_gene: TRBJ2-1
v_gene: TRBV27

CDR3aa: CASSYSSGSTDTQYF
CDR3nt: TGTGCCAGCAGTTACTCTAGCGGCAGCACAGATACGCAGTATTTT
d_gene: .
abundance: .
j_gene: TRBJ2-3
v_gene: TRBV6-6

CDR3aa: CASSERGGVGSSYEQYF
CDR3nt: TGTGCCAGCAGCGAGCGGGGGGGCGTCGGTAGCTCCTACGAGCAGTACTTC
d_gene: TRBD2
abundance: .
j_gene: TRBJ2-7
v_gene: TRBV7-9

CDR3aa: CASSPQLGYEQYF
CDR3nt: TGTGCCAGCAGTCCACAGTTAGGCTACGAGCAGTACTTC
d_gene: .
abundance: .
j_gene: TRBJ2-7
v_gene: TRBV27

CDR3aa: CASSLAVGGDVPGNEQFF
CDR3nt: TGTGCCAGCAGCCTGGCTGTGGGTGGGGACGTCCCTGGGAATGAGCAGTTCTTC
d_gene: .
abundance: .
j_gene: TRBJ2-1
v_gene: TRBV5-4

CDR3aa: CASSFGTVAGYEQYF
CDR3nt: TGCGCCAGCAGCTTCGGGACTGTCGCGGGCTACGAGCAGTACTTC
d_gene: .
abundance: .
j_gene: TRBJ2-7
v_gene: TRBV5-1

CDR3aa: CASSLALIGSTGELFF
CDR3nt: TGTGCCAGCAGCTTAGCGCTTATAGGGAGTACCGGGGAGCTGTTTTTT
d_gene: .
abundance: .
j_gene: TRBJ2-2
v_gene: TRBV7-6

CDR3aa: CASSDDLNYEQYF
CDR3nt: TGCGCCAGCAGTGATGACCTTAACTACGAGCAGTACTTC
d_gene: .
abundance: once
j_gene: TRBJ2-7
v_gene: TRBV10-2

CDR3aa: CASSVAGVPYDLQYF
CDR3nt: TGTGCCAGCAGCGTAGCGGGAGTCCCCTACGATCTGCAGTACTTC
d_gene: .
abundance: .
j_gene: TRBJ2-7
v_gene: TRBV9

CDR3aa: CATGTGESDTQYF
CDR3nt: TGTGCCACCGGGACGGGAGAGTCAGATACGCAGTATTTT
d_gene: .
abundance: .
j_gene: TRBJ2-3
v_gene: TRBV9

CDR3aa: CASSYSNWELFF
CDR3nt: TGTGCCAGCAGTTACTCCAATTGGGAGCTGTTTTTT
d_gene: .
abundance: .
j_gene: TRBJ2-2
v_gene: TRBV6-6

CDR3aa: CASSSPQDAQETQYF
CDR3nt: TGTGCCAGCAGCTCGCCTCAGGACGCTCAAGAGACCCAGTACTTC
d_gene: .
abundance: .
j_gene: TRBJ2-5
v_gene: TRBV7-9

CDR3aa: CASSPDSNTEAFF
CDR3nt: TGCGCCAGCAGCCCTGACTCGAACACTGAAGCTTTCTTT
d_gene: .
abundance: .
j_gene: TRBJ1-1
v_gene: TRBV4-1

CDR3aa: CASSLDSGVPYEQYF
CDR3nt: TGCGCCAGCAGCTTGGATTCCGGGGTACCCTACGAGCAGTACTTC
d_gene: .
abundance: .
j_gene: TRBJ2-7
v_gene: TRBV5-1

CDR3aa: CASSPPDTLHYNEQFF
CDR3nt: TGTGCCAGCAGCCCCCCGGACACGCTCCACTACAATGAGCAGTTCTTC
d_gene: .
abundance: .
j_gene: TRBJ2-1
v_gene: TRBV7-9

CDR3aa: CASSVGQFYEQYF
CDR3nt: TGTGCCAGCAGCGTTGGACAGTTCTACGAGCAGTACTTC
d_gene: .
abundance: .
j_gene: TRBJ2-7
v_gene: TRBV11-2

CDR3aa: CASSQDRTYYGYTF
CDR3nt: TGCGCCAGCAGCCAAGATAGGACTTACTATGGCTACACCTTC
d_gene: .
abundance: .
j_gene: TRBJ1-2
v_gene: TRBV4-3

CDR3aa: CASSQTAPGPNTGELFF
CDR3nt: TGTGCCAGCAGTCAAACTGCTCCGGGGCCGAACACCGGGGAGCTGTTTTTT
d_gene: .
abundance: .
j_gene: TRBJ2-2
v_gene: TRBV7-9

CDR3aa: CASKPSGALIANYGYTF
CDR3nt: TGTGCCAGCAAGCCGTCGGGCGCTCTCATCGCTAACTATGGCTACACCTTC
d_gene: .
abundance: .
j_gene: TRBJ1-2
v_gene: TRBV11-2

CDR3aa: CATRLTGGDNEQFF
CDR3nt: TGTGCCACGCGTCTTACGGGAGGAGACAATGAGCAGTTCTTC
d_gene: TRBD2
abundance: .
j_gene: TRBJ2-1
v_gene: TRBV14

CDR3aa: CASSQDGGNYGYTF
CDR3nt: TGCGCCAGCAGCCAAGATGGGGGGAACTATGGCTACACCTTC
d_gene: .
abundance: .
j_gene: TRBJ1-2
v_gene: TRBV4-3

CDR3aa: CASSVVPSGRACDTQYF
CDR3nt: TGTGCCAGCAGCGTAGTCCCTAGCGGGAGGGCATGCGATACGCAGTATTTT
d_gene: TRBD2
abundance: once
j_gene: TRBJ2-3
v_gene: TRBV9

CDR3aa: CASSQGQGYNEQFF
CDR3nt: TGCGCCAGCAGCCAGGGACAGGGCTACAATGAGCAGTTCTTC
d_gene: TRBD1
abundance: .
j_gene: TRBJ2-1
v_gene: TRBV4-1

CDR3aa: CASSVEGDEQYF
CDR3nt: TGTGCCAGCAGCGTTGAGGGGGACGAGCAGTACTTC
d_gene: .
abundance: .
j_gene: TRBJ2-7
v_gene: TRBV7-9

CDR3aa: CASSYRFPSLDTQYF
CDR3nt: TGTGCCAGCAGTTACCGGTTCCCTAGTTTGGATACGCAGTATTTT
d_gene: .
abundance: .
j_gene: TRBJ2-3
v_gene: TRBV6-5